Below, one T cell receptor beta chain is given with its context. Its antigen remains unidentified. This sample stems from a study of T cell responses to AZD1222 COVID-19 vaccine. J lost 8 bases, V lost 1 base, and 3 bases had no gene match. Germline V lookup: CDR1 SGHTA, CDR2 FQGNSA. The CDR3 has 14 amino acids. The study's findings and limits: The sample set comprised mostly white British donors with more females, and clonal diversity was possibly underestimated.

The method was immunoSEQ multiplex PCR; TCRdb's version includes in-frame clones alone and lacks a portion of them. In the table there are 55,000 to 65,000 clones, 70% to 80% of which are singletons. The receptor comes from an adult who received the AZD1222 COVID-19 vaccine. The input for sequencing was peripheral blood, taken 28 days after the second AZD1222 dose. The chain has TRBV7-2 and TRBJ2-5, with TRBD1 matching over 11 bases. CDR3 amino acids: CASSLERTGGTQYF. CDR3 DNA sequence: TGTGCCAGCAGCTTAGAGAGGACAGGGGGCACCCAGTACTTC.